This entry lists 10 T cell receptor beta chains sequenced from one sample in a study of blood T cell repertoires in COVID-19. The data were produced by immunoSEQ multiplex PCR, yet TCRdb's version contains in-frame clones alone and is incomplete. The table has approximately 140,000 clones, 85% to 90% seen once. The material sequenced was peripheral blood. The receptor source for this set is a woman aged 60-70 years with acute or convalescent COVID-19.

The DNA for the CDR3 is TGTGCCAGCAGCGGAGGGAAGAGTTATGGCTACACCTTC. Encoded protein: CASSGGKSYGYTF. V and J are TRBV9 and TRBJ1-2; D remains unclear. The CDR3 is made up of 13 amino acids. Germline CDR1 is SGDLS and CDR2 is YYNGEE. Trimming left V 3 bases short and J 5 bases short, with 11 bases between.

The chain carries TRBV18 and TRBJ1-4; D is uncertain. V was pared by 3 bases and J by 4 bases, with 6 bases between. CDR1 and CDR2 (germline): KGHSH, LQKENI. There are 13 residues in the CDR3. CDR3 in DNA: TGTGCCAGCTCACCCCCTAATAATGAAAAACTGTTTTTT. This encodes CASSPPNNEKLFF.

This chain links TRBV24-1 with TRBJ2-5; the match to TRBD2 covers 10 bases. V dropped 4 bases and J dropped 1; count of bases not matched to a gene: 8. The CDR3 is 17 amino acids. CDR1 KGHDR and CDR2 SFDVKD come from the germline V gene. The CDR3 bases are TGTGCCACCAGTGAGATAGTTAGCGGGGGGAGCCAAGAGACCCAGTACTTC. As protein: CATSEIVSGGSQETQYF.

The count of this clone is one. V usage is TRBV2 and J usage is TRBJ2-3; D call uncertain. V was pared by 7 bases and J by 1 base, with 9 bases between. The CDR3 has 13 residues. Germline lookup yields CDR1 SNHLY and CDR2 FYNNEI. The CDR3 DNA reads TGTGCCAGCACCCTAGAGGGCACAGATACGCAGTATTTT. Amino acids: CASTLEGTDTQYF.

V usage is TRBV4-3 and J usage is TRBJ1-5, with no clear D. V shed 0 bases and J shed 3 bases, with 6 bases lying between them. This CDR3 region has 14 residues. CDR1 is LGHNA and CDR2 is YSLEER in the germline V gene. This chain's CDR3 is CASSQDRLNQPQHF. Here the CDR3 DNA reads TGCGCCAGCAGCCAAGACAGGCTCAATCAGCCCCAGCATTTT.

The chain has TRBV5-6 and TRBJ1-6; possibly TRBD1 for D (5 bases). The CDR3 runs to 15 residues. Looked up from germline, CDR1 is SGHDT and CDR2 is YYEEEE. V lost 0 bases, J lost 9 bases, and 13 bases lay in between. The CDR3 nucleotides are TGTGCCAGCAGCTTGGTTCTAGGGGCTAGTTCACCCCTCCACTTT. Encoded protein: CASSLVLGASSPLHF.

This chain links TRBV19 with TRBJ2-1; D not resolved. V lost 3 bases and J lost 1, with 10 bases in between. CDR1 and CDR2 (germline): LNHDA, SQIVND (reference sequence). This CDR3 has 15 residues. In nucleotides, the CDR3 is TGTGCCAGTAGTATGAACATTGTGTCCTACAATGAGCAGTTCTTC. Translating it yields CASSMNIVSYNEQFF.

The J gene is TRBJ2-4, the V gene TRBV6-2 or TRBV6-3, with 11 bases identical to TRBD1. CDR1 is MNHEY and CDR2 is SVGEGT in the germline V gene. CDR3 length: 15 amino acids. V was pared by 2 bases and J by 6 bases, with 3 bases of the junction left unmatched. The DNA of the CDR3 is TGTGCCAGCAGTTACGCCGGGACAGGGGGAAACATTCAGTACTTC. Its protein product is CASSYAGTGGNIQYF.

This clone was found once. CDR3 nucleotides: TGTGCCAGCAGTCCCGGGACAAGCTATGGCTACACCTTC. The encoded protein is CASSPGTSYGYTF. V is TRBV5-6 and J is TRBJ1-2; possible D gene TRBD1, 6 bases. V dropped 5 bases and J dropped 4 bases, with 12 bases sitting between them. CDR3 size: 13 residues. Germline V gene lookup returns CDR1 SGHDT and CDR2 YYEEEE.

The chain couples TRBV7-3 to TRBJ2-5; 8 nucleotides line up with TRBD1. CDR3 length: 15 residues. J lost 5 bases, V lost 4 bases, and 9 bases had no gene match. Germline V gene lookup returns CDR1 SGHTA and CDR2 FQGTGA. CDR3 residues: CASSSTGGVLETQYF. As DNA, the CDR3 is TGTGCCAGCAGCTCTACAGGGGGTGTCTTGGAGACCCAGTACTTC.